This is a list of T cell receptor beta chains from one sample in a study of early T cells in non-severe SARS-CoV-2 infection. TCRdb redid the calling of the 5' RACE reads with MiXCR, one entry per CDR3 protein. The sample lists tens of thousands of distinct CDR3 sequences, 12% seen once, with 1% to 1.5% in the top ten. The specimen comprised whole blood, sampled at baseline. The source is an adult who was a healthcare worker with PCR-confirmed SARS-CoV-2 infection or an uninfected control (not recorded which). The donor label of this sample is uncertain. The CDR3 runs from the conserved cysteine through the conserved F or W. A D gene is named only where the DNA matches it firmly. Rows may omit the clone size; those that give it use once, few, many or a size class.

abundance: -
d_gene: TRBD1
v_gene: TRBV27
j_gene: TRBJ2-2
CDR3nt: TGTGCCAGCAGCCCCCTACAGGGGAGAGGGGAGCTGTTTTTT
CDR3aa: CASSPLQGRGELFF

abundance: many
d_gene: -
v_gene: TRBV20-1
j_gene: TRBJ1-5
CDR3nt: TGCAGTGCTAGCTTCAGGGGAAGGAATCAGCCCCAGCATTTT
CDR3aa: CSASFRGRNQPQHF

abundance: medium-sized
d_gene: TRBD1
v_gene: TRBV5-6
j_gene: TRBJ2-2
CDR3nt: TGTGCCAGCAGCTTAATACCGGGACAGAGGACCGGGGAGCTGTTTTTT
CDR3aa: CASSLIPGQRTGELFF

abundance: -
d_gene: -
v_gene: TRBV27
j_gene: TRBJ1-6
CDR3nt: TGTGCCAGCAGTTCGGAACAGGCCTATAATTCACCCCTCCACTTT
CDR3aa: CASSSEQAYNSPLHF

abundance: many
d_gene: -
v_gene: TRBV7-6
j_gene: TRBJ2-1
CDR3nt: TGTGCCAGCAGCTCCGCATACCAACCCTACAATGAGCAGTTCTTC
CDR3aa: CASSSAYQPYNEQFF

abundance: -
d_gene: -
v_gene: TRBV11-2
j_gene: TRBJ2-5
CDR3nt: TGTGCCAGCAGCTTAGATCCCGGGATCGGAGAGACCCAGTACTTC
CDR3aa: CASSLDPGIGETQYF

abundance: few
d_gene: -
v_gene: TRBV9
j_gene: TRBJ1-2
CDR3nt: TGTGCCAGCAGCGCGGACAGCACCTATGGCTACACCTTC
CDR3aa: CASSADSTYGYTF

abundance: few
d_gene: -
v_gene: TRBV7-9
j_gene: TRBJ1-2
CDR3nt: TGTGCCAGCAGCTCCGTCCGGGGCCAAAACTATGGCTACACCTTC
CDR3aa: CASSSVRGQNYGYTF

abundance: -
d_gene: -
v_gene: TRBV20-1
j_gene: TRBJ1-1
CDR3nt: TGCAGTGCTAAGGGTGGATGGGGTAGCACTGAAGCTTTCTTT
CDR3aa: CSAKGGWGSTEAFF

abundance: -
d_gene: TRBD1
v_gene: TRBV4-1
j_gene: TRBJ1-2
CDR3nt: TGCGCCAGCAGCCAACTACAGGGGGTAATCTATGGCTACACCTTC
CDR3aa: CASSQLQGVIYGYTF

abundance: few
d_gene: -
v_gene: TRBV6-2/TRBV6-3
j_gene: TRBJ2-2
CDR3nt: TGTGCCAGCAGTTACCTGGGAGTCGCGAACACCGGGGAGCTGTTTTTT
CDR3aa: CASSYLGVANTGELFF

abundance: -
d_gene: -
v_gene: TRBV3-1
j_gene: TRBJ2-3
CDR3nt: TGTGCCAGCAGCCAAGATGGTTTGGGGGCAGATACGCAGTATTTT
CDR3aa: CASSQDGLGADTQYF

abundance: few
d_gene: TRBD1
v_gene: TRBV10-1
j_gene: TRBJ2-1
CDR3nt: TGCGCCAGCAGTGAGTTTCGGGGACAGGGCAATGAGCAGTTCTTC
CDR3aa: CASSEFRGQGNEQFF

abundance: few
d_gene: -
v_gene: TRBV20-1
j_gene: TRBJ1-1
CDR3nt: TGCAGTGCTAATGGGATTGCAGGGGTATTGGGCACTGAAGCTTTCTTT
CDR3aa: CSANGIAGVLGTEAFF

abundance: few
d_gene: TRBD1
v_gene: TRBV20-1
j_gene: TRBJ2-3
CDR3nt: TGCAGTGCTAGAGGTGACAGGGAAACTCGCACAGATACGCAGTATTTT
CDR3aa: CSARGDRETRTDTQYF

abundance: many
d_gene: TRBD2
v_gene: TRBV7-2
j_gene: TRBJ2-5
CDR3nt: TGTGCCAGCAGCTTGTCAATAGCGGGGGCACAAGAGACCCAGTACTTC
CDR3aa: CASSLSIAGAQETQYF

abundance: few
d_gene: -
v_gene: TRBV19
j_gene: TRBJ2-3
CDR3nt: TGTGCCAGTAGTATCACTAAACGCGGGACAGATACGCAGTATTTT
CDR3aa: CASSITKRGTDTQYF

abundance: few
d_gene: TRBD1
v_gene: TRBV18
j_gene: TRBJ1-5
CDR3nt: TGTGCCAGCTCACCGGGGACAGGGGGCTATCAGCCCCAGCATTTT
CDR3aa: CASSPGTGGYQPQHF

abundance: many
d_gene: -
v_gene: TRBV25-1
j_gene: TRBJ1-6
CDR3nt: TGTGCCAGCAGTGAACGGCACAGGTTAAACGAGGCCCTCCACTTT
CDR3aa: CASSERHRLNEALHF

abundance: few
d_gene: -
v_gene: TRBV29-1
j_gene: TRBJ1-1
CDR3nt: TGCAGCGTGCGTCAGGTGGGGTTGAACACTGAAGCTTTCTTT
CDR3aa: CSVRQVGLNTEAFF

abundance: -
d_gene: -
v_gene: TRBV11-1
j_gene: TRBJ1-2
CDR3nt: TGTGCCAGCAGCTTTTCAGATGGCTACACCTTC
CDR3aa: CASSFSDGYTF

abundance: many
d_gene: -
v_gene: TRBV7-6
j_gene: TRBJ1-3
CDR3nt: TGTGCCAGCAGCTTAGGGGCAGGGGCTGGAAACACCATATATTTT
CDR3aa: CASSLGAGAGNTIYF